The sequence of this TCR beta chain was determined in a study of blood T cell repertoires in COVID-19 (dated by TCRdb to about 2020). Background on the whole study: Samples from collaborators originated in the United States, Italy and Spain and spanned both the acute and convalescent phases of COVID-19. The prospective study material was composed of cDNA or gDNA derived from T cells, B-cell-depleted T cells, or PBMCs. The dataset comprised deeply sampled blood TCRbeta repertoires from subjects exposed to, actively infected with, or recovered from COVID-19. The repertoires were released in a freely available public database intended as a resource for research on the immune response to SARS-CoV-2. Samples came from the ongoing ImmuneRACE study (first 160 participants) plus 1,254 subjects from 6 global collaborators. A de-identified subject ID, COVID-19 status, age in years and sex were almost always included in the sample metadata. HLA class I and class II types, where available, came from metadata supplied by the sample provider rather than from assay-based typing. The research as a whole found: The quantity of clinical and demographic metadata differed by source and by participant and was supplied without curation.

A note on this clone: Its recognized antigen is unknown. Nothing much larger sits one base from this clone, and base qualities are not available.

The germline ends are 7 bases apart after V is trimmed by 7 bases and J by 9 bases. The germline V gene encodes CDR1 SGHTS and CDR2 YDEGEE. Including cysteine and phenylalanine, the CDR3 has 9 amino acids. Kept here is only the CDR3 DNA, which spans 27 bases and is read in frame from base 1. Whole blood was collected in K2EDTA tubes by collaborating institutions according to the institutions' own protocols. For TCRbeta analysis, collaborators shipped samples as frozen whole blood, isolated PBMCs, or DNA extracted from either of those sample types. TCRbeta CDR3 regions were amplified from genomic DNA using the immunoSEQ Assay, a bias-controlled multiplex PCR. Processing in the source paper ran as follows. The number of nucleated cells in each sample was estimated from the amplification of reference gene primers within the assay. To quantify the absolute abundance of each unique TCRbeta CDR3 rearrangement, sequence reads were collapsed and filtered. Productive Simpson clonality was computed per sample as the square root of Simpson's diversity index over productive rearrangements. TCRdb re-hosts the immuneACCESS table, in-frame sequences only. Its copies lack some clones; in the studies checked, an unresolved V gene accounts for under half of them, and the cause for the rest is not known. V and J calls and clone size follow that table, whereas D and trimming were derived from the DNA. The sample data list about 170,000 clones, and about 80% of these were observed just once. The ten largest clones capture over 2% of the sample.

The sample comprised peripheral blood. The chain is assembled from TRBV5-8 and TRBJ1-2, with an unclear D gene assignment. The sequence derives from a woman over 75 with acute or convalescent COVID-19. The DNA sequence reads TGTGCCAGCCGGGGAAGCTACACCTTC. The resulting protein is CASRGSYTF.